The clone carrying this T cell receptor (beta chain) was seen a handful of times. The antigen remains unidentified. The CDR3 runs to 13 residues. From germline, CDR1 is DFQATT and CDR2 SNEGSKA (reference sequence). Trimming removed 5 bases from V and 8 bases from J; junction bases left unmatched: 11. The entry originates in a study of T-cell memory formation after mild COVID-19. Overall study findings and caveats: In pre-infection memory, a portion of responding clones appeared, which suggested that cross-reactive memory joined.

After 5'RACE with constant-segment primers, TCR alpha and TCR beta cDNA libraries carrying sample barcodes and UMIs were obtained. Each CDR3 protein is one row after TCRdb ran MiXCR on the 5' RACE reads. The table has under 350,000 distinct CDR3 sequences, around 15% seen once. The chain is built from TRBV20-1 and TRBJ1-1, with TRBD1 identical over 7 bases. The sample taken for sequencing was PBMCs or a T cell subset sorted from them (not recorded which). The sequence came from a man between 18 and 35 years old who had mild COVID-19 (a few samples of this study predate the infection). Cell type and time point are not known. CDR3 sequence reads: CSARTGVRSEAFF. For the CDR3, the DNA is TGCAGTGCTCGAACAGGGGTAAGATCAGAAGCTTTCTTT.